This entry describes one TCR beta chain. The sample comes from a study of T cell responses to AZD1222 COVID-19 vaccine. The CDR3 is 13 residues long. Trimming removed 0 bases at V and 3 bases at J, with 6 bases between. Germline V lookup: CDR1 SGDLS, CDR2 YYNGEE. Assay used: immunoSEQ multiplex PCR; TCRdb lists only in-frame clones, some missing. Seen here are about 140,000 clones, about nine tenths observed once, and the top ten hold roughly 1.2%. The chain employs TRBV9 and TRBJ1-2; no definite D call. The sequences come from peripheral blood, collected 28 days after the second AZD1222 dose. The TCR sequence derives from an adult who received the AZD1222 COVID-19 vaccine. This CDR3 reads CASSVVEDYGYTF. The CDR3 nucleotides read TGTGCCAGCAGCGTAGTCGAGGACTATGGCTACACCTTC.